This T cell receptor (beta chain) was identified during a study of T-cell reconstitution after alpha-beta-depleted transplantation in children. This clonotype was recorded a few times. The antigen remains unidentified. General study results and limits: At around two months after transplant, the alpha-beta T cells were reportedly derived from several hundred expanded clones that came from non-depleted graft cells. Newly produced T cells mostly accounted for T-cell counts and diversity one year post-transplant. TCRbeta diversity was high at day 60 in some patients (a result of surviving recipient T cells and thymic progenitors).

Unique molecular identifiers featured in how the TCRbeta library was prepared. Using its own MiXCR run on the PCR reads, TCRdb lists one record per CDR3 protein. The sample has about 900,000 distinct CDR3 sequences, about 29% seen once. The CDR3 loop spans 18 amino acids. Trimming took 2 bases from V and 7 from J; bases not matched to a gene: 17. Germline V gene lookup returns CDR1 SNHLY and CDR2 FYNNEI. The V call is TRBV2, the J call TRBJ2-1; 7 nucleotides agree with TRBD2. Sequenced material: PBMCs, mostly from graft donor cells, taken 360 days after TCRalphabeta/CD19-depleted stem cell transplant. This receptor was identified in a boy under three years old who had a stem cell transplant for SCID, so the T cells may come from the graft donor. The CDR3 sequence is CASSERVHAGEARNEQFF. The CDR3 DNA is TGTGCCAGCAGTGAACGGGTCCACGCGGGGGAGGCGAGGAATGAGCAGTTCTTC.